Below, 7 T cell receptor beta chains from the same sample are listed, as sequenced in a study of regulatory T cells in long-lasting Graves disease. Relying on iRepertoire HTBI primers and Arm-PCR of CDR3 regions, the team built TCR beta libraries. TCRdb used MiXCR to reprocess the multiplex PCR reads, holding one entry per CDR3 protein. The table records approximately 500,000 distinct CDR3 sequences, around a fifth of them present only once. Sample time point: persistent/refractory GD, antithyroid drugs over 5 years with positive TRAb. PBMC RNA served as the TCR library source. Source: peripheral blood mononuclear cells (PBMCs), taken when the disease was refractory, from a patient treated with antithyroid drugs. These TCRs come from a female donor with Graves disease.

The V and J genes are TRBV4-1 and TRBJ1-2, with D possibly being TRBD1 (5 bases). The CDR3 covers 18 residues. CDR1 and CDR2 (germline): MGHRA, YSYEKL. Deletions cut 3 bases from V and 3 bases from J, with 23 bases between. The CDR3 protein is CASSQPLRWGGDYYGYTF. The CDR3 nucleotides are TGCGCCAGCAGCCAGCCCCTCAGGTGGGGGGGGGATTACTATGGCTACACCTTC.

This clonotype was counted between two and nine times. J is TRBJ2-7 and V is TRBV5-5; no firm D call. Trimming pared 4 bases from V and 9 bases from J, leaving 23 bases between. Germline CDR1 reads SGHKS; CDR2 reads YYEKEE (reference sequence). This CDR3 spans 15 amino acids. CDR3 bases: TGTGCCAGCAGCCTCGAAGGGCAGGCCTCCCTGACGCAGTACTTC. It yields the protein CASSLEGQASLTQYF.

At least ten counts were recorded for this clonotype. The chain links TRBV28 to TRBJ1-1, with 11 bases aligning to TRBD1. From germline, CDR1 is MDHEN and CDR2 SYDVKM. Losses at the gene ends were 5 bases for V and 3 bases for J; bases not matched to a gene: 14. The CDR3 has 18 residues. CDR3 bases: TGTGCCAGCAGTGGGACAGGGGGTGGGTTCGCGCGTTACACTGAAGCTTTCTTT. As protein: CASSGTGGGFARYTEAFF.

V gene TRBV19 combines with J gene TRBJ1-1; the match to TRBD1 covers 9 bases. Germline lookup yields CDR1 LNHDA and CDR2 SQIVND (reference sequence). The CDR3 loop spans 17 amino acids. The V gene end was trimmed by 5 bases and the J gene end by 5 bases; junction bases not matched to a gene: 15. As DNA, the CDR3 is TGTGCCAGTAGTTCCTACCGGGACAGGGTTACGGGAACTGAAGCTTTCTTT. Encoded protein: CASSSYRDRVTGTEAFF.

This clonotype was counted between two and nine times. CDR3 sequence: CASSPEGAGENSPLHF. The CDR3 DNA reads as TGCGCCAGCAGCCCGGAGGGGGCAGGGGAAAATTCACCCCTCCACTTT. The V and J genes are TRBV5-1 and TRBJ1-6; 7 bases match TRBD1. The CDR3 runs to 16 residues. Germline V gene lookup returns CDR1 SGHRS and CDR2 YFSETQ. Losses at the gene ends were 4 bases for V and 7 bases for J; bases not matched to a gene: 11.

This clonotype came up many times. The chain couples TRBV6-5 to TRBJ2-5, with D unresolved. Germline V gene sequence: CDR1 MNHEY, CDR2 SVGAGI. The CDR3 runs 15 residues. V gave up 1 base and J gave up 0 bases, with 9 bases separating them. The chain's CDR3 is CASSYWKWDQETQYF. CDR3 sequence (DNA): TGTGCCAGCAGTTACTGGAAGTGGGACCAAGAGACCCAGTACTTC.

The V and J genes are TRBV7-8 and TRBJ2-2, with TRBD2 matching 8 bases. The CDR3 is 17 residues long. The V and J ends lost 2 bases and 0 bases, in that order; junction bases with no gene match: 5. From germline, CDR1 is SGHVS and CDR2 FQNEAQ. Written as DNA, the CDR3 is TGTGCCAGCAGCTTAAGTAGCGGGACCGCGAACACCGGGGAGCTGTTTTTT. As protein: CASSLSSGTANTGELFF.